This TCR beta chain stems from a study of T cell responses to AZD1222 COVID-19 vaccine. Findings of the study overall: Per reports, nearly half of all spike-specific TCRs target regions that are unmutated in variants.

The CDR3 loop spans 12 amino acids. The V gene end was trimmed by 5 bases and the J gene end by 10 bases; junction bases not matched to a gene: 4. Germline assignment: CDR1 LNHDA and CDR2 SQIVND (reference sequence). Sequencing was performed with immunoSEQ multiplex PCR; in TCRdb, only in-frame clones are kept and a portion is missing. The table includes more than 150,000 clones, approximately 91% detected once. Remarks on this clone: Its target is unknown.

The V call is TRBV19, the J call TRBJ1-1; 10 bases line up with TRBD1. This clonotype was sampled from an adult in good health. Specimen: peripheral blood, collected on day 0 of AZD1222 vaccination. Here the CDR3 DNA reads TGTGCCAGTAGTCCCAGGGACAGGGGAGCTTTCTTT. Residues: CASSPRDRGAFF. Looking up the rest from reference TRBV19 and TRBJ1-1 gives the full variable domain: DGGITQSPKYLFRKEGQNVTLSCEQNLNHDAMYWYRQDPGQGLRLIYYSQIVNDFQKGDIAEGYSVSREKKESFPLTVTSAQKNPTAFYLCASSPRDRGAFFGQGTRLTVV.